The entry that follows covers one T cell receptor (beta chain) sequence. These data are taken from a study of blood T cell repertoires in COVID-19. The V and J ends lost 2 bases and 0 bases respectively, with 11 bases between them. CDR3 size: 15 residues. Germline V gene lookup returns CDR1 SGHRS and CDR2 YFSETQ. Produced via immunoSEQ multiplex PCR; TCRdb's table is partial and in-frame only. The top ten clones hold about 2.1% of a sample with 250,000 to 300,000 clones, more than 75% of them seen once. The cohort comprised adults aged roughly 18 to 95 years residing in approximately 25 US areas. V gene TRBV5-1 combines with J gene TRBJ2-5, with D possibly being TRBD1 (5 bases). The clonotype originates from a woman aged 35 to 49 with acute COVID-19. Sequenced sample: PBMCs or T cells enriched from blood (not recorded which). The CDR3 region is CASSLLQGHQETQYF. CDR3 nucleotides: TGCGCCAGCAGCTTACTGCAGGGCCACCAAGAGACCCAGTACTTC.